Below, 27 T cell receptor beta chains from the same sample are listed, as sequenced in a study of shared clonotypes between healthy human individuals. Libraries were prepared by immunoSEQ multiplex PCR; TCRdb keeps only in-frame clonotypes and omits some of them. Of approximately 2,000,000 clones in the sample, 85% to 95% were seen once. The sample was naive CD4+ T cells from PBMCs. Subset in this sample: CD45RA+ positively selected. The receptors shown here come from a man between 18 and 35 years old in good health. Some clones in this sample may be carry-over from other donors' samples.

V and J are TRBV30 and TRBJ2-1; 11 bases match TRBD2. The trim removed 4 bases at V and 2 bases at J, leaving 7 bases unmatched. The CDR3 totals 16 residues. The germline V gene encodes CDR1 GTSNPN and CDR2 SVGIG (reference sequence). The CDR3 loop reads CAWTSGRLYAYNEQFF. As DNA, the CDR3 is TGTGCCTGGACTAGCGGGAGGCTGTACGCCTACAATGAGCAGTTCTTC.

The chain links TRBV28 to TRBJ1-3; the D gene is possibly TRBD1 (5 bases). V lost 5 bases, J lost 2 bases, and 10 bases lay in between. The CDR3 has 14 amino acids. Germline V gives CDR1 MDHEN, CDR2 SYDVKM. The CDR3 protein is CASSRGGTGNTIYF. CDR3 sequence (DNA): TGTGCCAGCAGTCGGGGGGGGACTGGAAACACCATATATTTT.

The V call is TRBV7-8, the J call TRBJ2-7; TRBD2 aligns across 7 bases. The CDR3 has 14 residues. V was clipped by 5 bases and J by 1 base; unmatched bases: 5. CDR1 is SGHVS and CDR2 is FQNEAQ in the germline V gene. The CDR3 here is CASSTGTISYEQYF. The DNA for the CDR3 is TGTGCCAGCAGCACCGGGACTATTTCCTACGAGCAGTACTTC.

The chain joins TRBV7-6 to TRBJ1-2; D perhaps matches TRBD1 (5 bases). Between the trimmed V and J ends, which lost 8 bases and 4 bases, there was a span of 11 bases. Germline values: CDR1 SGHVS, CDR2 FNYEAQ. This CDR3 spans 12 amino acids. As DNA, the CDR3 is TGTGCCAGCGGGGGATTCGGCTATGGCTACACCTTC. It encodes CASGGFGYGYTF.

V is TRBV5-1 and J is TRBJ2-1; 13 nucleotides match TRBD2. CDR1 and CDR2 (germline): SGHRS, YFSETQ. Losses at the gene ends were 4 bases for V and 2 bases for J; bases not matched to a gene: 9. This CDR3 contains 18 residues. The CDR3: CASSLGLAGASTYNEQFF. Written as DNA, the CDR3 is TGCGCCAGCAGCCTAGGACTAGCGGGAGCGTCGACCTACAATGAGCAGTTCTTC. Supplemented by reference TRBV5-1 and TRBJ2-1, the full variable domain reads KAGVTQTPRYLIKTRGQQVTLSCSPISGHRSVSWYQQTPGQGLQFLFEYFSETQRNKGNFPGRFSGRQFSNSRSEMNVSTLELGDSALYLCASSLGLAGASTYNEQFFGPGTRLTVL.

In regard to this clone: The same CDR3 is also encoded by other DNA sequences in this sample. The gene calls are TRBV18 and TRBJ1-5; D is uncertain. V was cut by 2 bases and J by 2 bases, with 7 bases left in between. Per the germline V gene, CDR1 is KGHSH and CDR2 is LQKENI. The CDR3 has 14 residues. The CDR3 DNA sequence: TGTGCCAGCTCACCAGGGGTGGGCAATCAGCCCCAGCATTTT. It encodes CASSPGVGNQPQHF. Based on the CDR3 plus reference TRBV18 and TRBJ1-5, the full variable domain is NAGVMQNPRHLVRRRGQEARLRCSPMKGHSHVYWYRQLPEEGLKFMVYLQKENIIDESGMPKERFSAEFPKEGPSILRIQQVVRGDSAAYFCASSPGVGNQPQHFGDGTRLSIL.

The CDR3: CASSSWDRGMNTEAFF. The CDR3 coding sequence is TGTGCCAGCAGCTCATGGGACAGGGGGATGAACACTGAAGCTTTCTTT. This sequence joins TRBV7-3 and TRBJ1-1; the match to TRBD1 covers 11 bases. Germline CDR1 SGHTA, CDR2 FQGTGA. This CDR3 is 16 amino acids long. Germline trimming cut 4 bases from V and 0 bases from J; bases unmatched to any gene: 4. The entire variable domain, with the rest obtained from reference TRBV7-3 and TRBJ1-1, is as follows: GAGVSQTPSNKVTEKGKYVELRCDPISGHTALYWYRQSLGQGPEFLIYFQGTGAADDSGLPNDRFFAVRPEGSVSTLKIQRTERGDSAVYLCASSSWDRGMNTEAFFGQGTRLTVV.

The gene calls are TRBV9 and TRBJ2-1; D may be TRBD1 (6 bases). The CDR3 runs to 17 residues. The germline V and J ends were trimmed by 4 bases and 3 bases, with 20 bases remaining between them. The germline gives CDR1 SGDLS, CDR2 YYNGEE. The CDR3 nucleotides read TGTGCCAGCAGCCCTAATTATCGCAGGGGAAACTACAATGAGCAGTTCTTC. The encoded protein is CASSPNYRRGNYNEQFF. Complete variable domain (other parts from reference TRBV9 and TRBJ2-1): DSGVTQTPKHLITATGQRVTLRCSPRSGDLSVYWYQQSLDQGLQFLIQYYNGEERAKGNILERFSAQQFPDLHSELNLSSLELGDSALYFCASSPNYRRGNYNEQFFGPGTRLTVL.

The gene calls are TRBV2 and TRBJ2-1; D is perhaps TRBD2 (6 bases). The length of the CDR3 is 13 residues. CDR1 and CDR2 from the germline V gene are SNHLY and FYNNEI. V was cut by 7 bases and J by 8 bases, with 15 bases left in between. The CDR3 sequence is CASTQEPGDEQFF. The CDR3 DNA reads TGTGCCAGCACCCAGGAGCCGGGAGATGAGCAGTTCTTC. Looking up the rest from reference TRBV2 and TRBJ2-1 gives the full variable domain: EPEVTQTPSHQVTQMGQEVILRCVPISNHLYFYWYRQILGQKVEFLVSFYNNEISEKSEIFDDQFSVERPDGSNFTLKIRSTKLEDSAMYFCASTQEPGDEQFFGPGTRLTVL.

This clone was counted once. CDR3 amino acids: CASSFGSSGITQYF. DNA of the CDR3: TGTGCCAGCAGCTTCGGCTCTAGCGGGATAACGCAGTATTTT. The V gene is TRBV11-1, the J gene TRBJ2-3, with TRBD2 matching 9 bases. The CDR3 has 14 residues. CDR1 and CDR2 (germline): SGHAT, FQDESV (reference sequence). V lost 3 bases and J lost 9; bases outside the gene matches: 7.

The CDR3 loop is CATSRTGGEGETQYF. The CDR3 nucleotides read TGTGCCACCAGCAGGACAGGGGGCGAAGGGGAGACCCAGTACTTC. The genes are TRBV15 and TRBJ2-5, with 10 bases matching TRBD1. Unmatched junction bases numbered 6, after V lost 3 bases and J lost 5 bases. Germline CDR1 is LNHNV and CDR2 is YYDKDF (reference sequence). The CDR3 contains 15 residues.

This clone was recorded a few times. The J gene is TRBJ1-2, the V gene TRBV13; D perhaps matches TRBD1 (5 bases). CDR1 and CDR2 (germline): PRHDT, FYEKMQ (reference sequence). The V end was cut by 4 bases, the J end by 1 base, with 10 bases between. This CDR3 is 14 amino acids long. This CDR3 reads CASSSIDSNYGYTF. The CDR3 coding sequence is TGTGCCAGCAGCTCGATCGACAGTAACTATGGCTACACCTTC.

CDR3 nucleotides: TGTGCCAGCAGCTTGGGCGGAGGAGTCTCCTACGAGCAGTACTTC. This encodes CASSLGGGVSYEQYF. This chain connects TRBV9 to TRBJ2-7; D possibly corresponds to TRBD2 (5 bases). V was shortened by 4 bases and J by 0 bases, with 14 bases between the two germline ends. The CDR3 is made up of 15 amino acids. Germline loops: CDR1 SGDLS, CDR2 YYNGEE.

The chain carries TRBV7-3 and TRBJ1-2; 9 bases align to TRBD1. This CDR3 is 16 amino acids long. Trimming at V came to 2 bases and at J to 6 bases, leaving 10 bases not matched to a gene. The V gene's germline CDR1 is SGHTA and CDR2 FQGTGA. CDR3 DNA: TGTGCCAGCAGCTTAGACAACAGGGGGCGTCAGGATGGCTACACCTTC. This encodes CASSLDNRGRQDGYTF.

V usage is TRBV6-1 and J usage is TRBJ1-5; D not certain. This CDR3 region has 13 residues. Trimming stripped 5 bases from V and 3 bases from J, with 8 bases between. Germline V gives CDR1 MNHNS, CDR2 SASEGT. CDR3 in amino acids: CASSSGFNQPQHF. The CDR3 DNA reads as TGTGCCAGCAGTTCAGGTTTCAATCAGCCCCAGCATTTT.

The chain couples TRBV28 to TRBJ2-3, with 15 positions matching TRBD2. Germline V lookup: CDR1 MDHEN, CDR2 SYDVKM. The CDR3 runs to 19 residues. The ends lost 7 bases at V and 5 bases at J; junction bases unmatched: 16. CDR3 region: CASNRIGTSGRPVRDTQYF. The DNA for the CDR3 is TGTGCCAGCAATAGGATAGGGACTAGCGGGAGGCCCGTTAGAGATACGCAGTATTTT.

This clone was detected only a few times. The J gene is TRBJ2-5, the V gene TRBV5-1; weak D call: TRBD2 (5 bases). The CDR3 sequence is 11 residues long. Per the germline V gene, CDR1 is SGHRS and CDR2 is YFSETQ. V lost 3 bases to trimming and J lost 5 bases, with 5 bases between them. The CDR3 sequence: CASSWRETQYF. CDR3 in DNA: TGCGCCAGCAGCTGGAGGGAGACCCAGTACTTC.

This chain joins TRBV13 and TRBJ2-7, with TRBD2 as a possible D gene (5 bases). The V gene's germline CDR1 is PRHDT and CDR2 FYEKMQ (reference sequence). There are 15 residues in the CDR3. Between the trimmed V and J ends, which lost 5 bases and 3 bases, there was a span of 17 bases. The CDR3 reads CASSARRVGDYEQYF. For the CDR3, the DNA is TGTGCCAGCAGCGCGAGGCGAGTCGGGGACTACGAGCAGTACTTC.

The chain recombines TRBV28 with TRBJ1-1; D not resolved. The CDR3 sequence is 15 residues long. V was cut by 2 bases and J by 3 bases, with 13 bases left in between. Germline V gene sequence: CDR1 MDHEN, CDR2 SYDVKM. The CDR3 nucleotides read TGTGCCAGCAGTTTAAGTGTAGCGCTGCACACTGAAGCTTTCTTT. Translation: CASSLSVALHTEAFF.

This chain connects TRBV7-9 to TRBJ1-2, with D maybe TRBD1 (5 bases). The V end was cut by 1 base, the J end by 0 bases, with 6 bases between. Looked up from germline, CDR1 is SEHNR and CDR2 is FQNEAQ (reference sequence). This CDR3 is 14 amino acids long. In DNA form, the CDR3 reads TGTGCCAGCAGCTTAGGGGGACCTAACTATGGCTACACCTTC. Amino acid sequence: CASSLGGPNYGYTF.

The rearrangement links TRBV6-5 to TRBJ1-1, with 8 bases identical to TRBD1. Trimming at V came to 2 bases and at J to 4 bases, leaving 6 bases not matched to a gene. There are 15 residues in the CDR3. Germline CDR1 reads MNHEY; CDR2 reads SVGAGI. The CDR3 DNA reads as TGTGCCAGCAGTTACACAGGGGGGGCGGCCACTGAAGCTTTCTTT. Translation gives CASSYTGGAATEAFF.

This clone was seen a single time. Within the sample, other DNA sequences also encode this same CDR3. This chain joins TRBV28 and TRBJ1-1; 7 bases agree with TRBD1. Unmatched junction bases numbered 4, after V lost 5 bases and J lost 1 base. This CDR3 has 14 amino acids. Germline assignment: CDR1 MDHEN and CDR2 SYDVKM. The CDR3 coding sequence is TGTGCCAGCAGTACCGGGACAGCGAACACTGAAGCTTTCTTT. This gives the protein CASSTGTANTEAFF. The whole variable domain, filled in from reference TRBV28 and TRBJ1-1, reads DVKVTQSSRYLVKRTGEKVFLECVQDMDHENMFWYRQDPGLGLRLIYFSYDVKMKEKGDIPEGYSVSREKKERFSLILESASTNQTSMYLCASSTGTANTEAFFGQGTRLTVV.

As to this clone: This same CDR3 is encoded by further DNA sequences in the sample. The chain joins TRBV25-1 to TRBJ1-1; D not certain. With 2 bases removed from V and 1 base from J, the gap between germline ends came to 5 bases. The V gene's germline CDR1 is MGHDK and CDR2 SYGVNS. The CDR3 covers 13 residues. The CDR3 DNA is TGTGCCAGCAGTGAACTGACGAACACTGAAGCTTTCTTT. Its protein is CASSELTNTEAFF.

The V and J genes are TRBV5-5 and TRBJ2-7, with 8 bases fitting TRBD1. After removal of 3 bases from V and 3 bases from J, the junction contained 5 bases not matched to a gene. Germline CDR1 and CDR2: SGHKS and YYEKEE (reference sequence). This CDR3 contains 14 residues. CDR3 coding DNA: TGTGCCAGCAGCTCGGGACAGGTGTTCTACGAGCAGTACTTC. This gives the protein CASSSGQVFYEQYF.

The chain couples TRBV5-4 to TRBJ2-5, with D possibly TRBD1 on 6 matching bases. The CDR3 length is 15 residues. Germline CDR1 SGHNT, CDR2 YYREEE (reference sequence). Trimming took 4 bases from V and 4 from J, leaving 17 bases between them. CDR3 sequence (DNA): TGTGCCAGCAGCCAGCGACAGGAATGGGGAGAGACCCAGTACTTC. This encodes CASSQRQEWGETQYF.

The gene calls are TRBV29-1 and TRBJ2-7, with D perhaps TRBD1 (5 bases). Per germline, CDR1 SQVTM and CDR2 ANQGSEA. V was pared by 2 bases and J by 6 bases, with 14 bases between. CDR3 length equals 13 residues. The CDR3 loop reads CSVEWQGKGEQYF. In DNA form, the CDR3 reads TGCAGCGTTGAATGGCAGGGAAAGGGCGAGCAGTACTTC.

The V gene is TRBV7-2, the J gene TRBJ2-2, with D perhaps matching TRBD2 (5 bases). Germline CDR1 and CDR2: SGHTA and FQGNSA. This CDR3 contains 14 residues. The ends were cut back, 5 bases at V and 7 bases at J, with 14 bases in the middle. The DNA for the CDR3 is TGTGCCAGCAGCGCCGCGGGCTTCAACGGGGAGCTGTTTTTT. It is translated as CASSAAGFNGELFF.